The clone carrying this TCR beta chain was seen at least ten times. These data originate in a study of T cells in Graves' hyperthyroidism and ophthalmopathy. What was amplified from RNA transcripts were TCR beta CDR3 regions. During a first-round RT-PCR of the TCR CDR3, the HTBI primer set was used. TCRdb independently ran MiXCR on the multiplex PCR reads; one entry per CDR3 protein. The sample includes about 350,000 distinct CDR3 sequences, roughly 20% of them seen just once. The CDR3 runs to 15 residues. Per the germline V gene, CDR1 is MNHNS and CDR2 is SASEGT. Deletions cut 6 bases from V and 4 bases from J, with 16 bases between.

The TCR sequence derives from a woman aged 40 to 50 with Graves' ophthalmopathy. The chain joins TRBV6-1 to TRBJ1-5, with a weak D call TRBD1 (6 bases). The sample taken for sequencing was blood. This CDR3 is CASRPTGSLNQPQHF. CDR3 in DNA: TGTGCCAGCAGGCCCACAGGGTCCCTGAATCAGCCCCAGCATTTT.